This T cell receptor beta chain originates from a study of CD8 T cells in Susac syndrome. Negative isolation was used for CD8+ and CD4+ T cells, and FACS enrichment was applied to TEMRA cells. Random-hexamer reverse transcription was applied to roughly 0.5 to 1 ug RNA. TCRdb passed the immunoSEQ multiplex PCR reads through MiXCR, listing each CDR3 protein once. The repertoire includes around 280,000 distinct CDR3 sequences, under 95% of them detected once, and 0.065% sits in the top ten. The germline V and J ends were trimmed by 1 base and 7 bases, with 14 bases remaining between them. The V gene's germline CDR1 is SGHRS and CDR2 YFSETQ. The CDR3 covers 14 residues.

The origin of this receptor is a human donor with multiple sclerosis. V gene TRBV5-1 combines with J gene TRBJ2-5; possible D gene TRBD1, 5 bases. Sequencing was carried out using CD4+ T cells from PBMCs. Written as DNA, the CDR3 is TGCGCCAGCAGCTTGTCGTGGCGGCAGGGGACCCAGTACTTC. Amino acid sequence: CASSLSWRQGTQYF.